These T cell receptor beta chains were read from a single sample in a study of cytomegalovirus exposure and HLA in healthy donors. Profiled with immunoSEQ multiplex PCR; TCRdb holds only in-frame clones, not every one. The sample has about 71,000 clones, about 94% seen once. The sample taken for sequencing was PBMCs. The origin of the receptors is a woman aged 18-35 years in good health and CMV-seronegative. Both conserved end residues are part of each CDR3. The D gene is left open where the match is weak. The size of a clone is reported for some rows only, either as once, few or many, or as a class for expanded clones.

cdr3_length,v_call,j_call,clone_size,d_call,cdr3_nt,cdr3_aa
13,TRBV9,TRBJ1-1,-,TRBD1,TGTGCCAGCAGCCCCACGGGGACAGGGGAAGCTTTCTTT,CASSPTGTGEAFF
16,TRBV30,TRBJ2-2,-,TRBD1,TGTGCCTGGAGTCCCCAGGGACAGGGGTTTTCCGGGGAGCTGTTTTTT,CAWSPQGQGFSGELFF
16,TRBV18,TRBJ2-2,once,-,TGTGCCAGCTCACCACCGGGTAACGGGGACACCGGGGAGCTGTTTTTT,CASSPPGNGDTGELFF
15,TRBV27,TRBJ2-7,-,-,TGTGCCAGCAGTTTACATATGGGCCTTTCTTACGAGCAGTACTTC,CASSLHMGLSYEQYF
15,TRBV28,TRBJ2-2,-,-,TGTGCCAGCAGTGGGGGAGGGGGTTTTACCGGGGAGCTGTTTTTT,CASSGGGGFTGELFF
14,TRBV2,TRBJ1-6,-,-,TGTGCCAGCAGTACACAGGGAAATAATTCACCCCTCCACTTT,CASSTQGNNSPLHF
12,TRBV9,TRBJ2-7,-,-,TGTGCCAGCAGCCCCCGACCGGGGGAGCAGTACTTC,CASSPRPGEQYF
16,TRBV10-3,TRBJ2-6,-,-,TGTGCCATCAGTGAGTCGGAGGGTAGTGGGGCCAACGTCCTGACTTTC,CAISESEGSGANVLTF
16,TRBV19,TRBJ2-1,-,TRBD1,TGTGCCAGTAGTACACGACAGGGGGCTGCCTACAATGAGCAGTTCTTC,CASSTRQGAAYNEQFF
16,TRBV7-9,TRBJ2-2,-,-,TGTGCCAGCAGCTTAGCTGTGGGAGAGCACACCGGGGAGCTGTTTTTT,CASSLAVGEHTGELFF
15,TRBV7-6,TRBJ1-4,-,-,TGTGCCAGCAGCTTTTATGGAGGGGAGAATGAAAAACTGTTTTTT,CASSFYGGENEKLFF
13,TRBV2,TRBJ2-7,few,-,TGTGCCAGCAGTGAGCGGAGCTCCTACGAGCAGTACTTC,CASSERSSYEQYF
15,TRBV5-6,TRBJ2-3,-,TRBD2,TGTGCCAGCAGCGCCGGGACTAGCACTAGAGATACGCAGTATTTT,CASSAGTSTRDTQYF
16,TRBV4-2,TRBJ2-1,-,-,TGTGCCAGCAGCCAAGCAGAGGATGGGGGGATCGATGAGCAGTTCTTC,CASSQAEDGGIDEQFF
13,TRBV19,TRBJ2-7,-,-,TGTGCCAGTAGTAGTGGTCAGGGCTACGAGCAGTACTTC,CASSSGQGYEQYF
13,TRBV5-8,TRBJ1-5,-,-,TGTGCCAGCAGCGACGGGGGGTTTCGGCCCCAGCATTTT,CASSDGGFRPQHF
12,TRBV6-5,TRBJ1-5,-,-,TGTGCCAGCAGTCCCACTCCCCAGCCCCAGCATTTT,CASSPTPQPQHF